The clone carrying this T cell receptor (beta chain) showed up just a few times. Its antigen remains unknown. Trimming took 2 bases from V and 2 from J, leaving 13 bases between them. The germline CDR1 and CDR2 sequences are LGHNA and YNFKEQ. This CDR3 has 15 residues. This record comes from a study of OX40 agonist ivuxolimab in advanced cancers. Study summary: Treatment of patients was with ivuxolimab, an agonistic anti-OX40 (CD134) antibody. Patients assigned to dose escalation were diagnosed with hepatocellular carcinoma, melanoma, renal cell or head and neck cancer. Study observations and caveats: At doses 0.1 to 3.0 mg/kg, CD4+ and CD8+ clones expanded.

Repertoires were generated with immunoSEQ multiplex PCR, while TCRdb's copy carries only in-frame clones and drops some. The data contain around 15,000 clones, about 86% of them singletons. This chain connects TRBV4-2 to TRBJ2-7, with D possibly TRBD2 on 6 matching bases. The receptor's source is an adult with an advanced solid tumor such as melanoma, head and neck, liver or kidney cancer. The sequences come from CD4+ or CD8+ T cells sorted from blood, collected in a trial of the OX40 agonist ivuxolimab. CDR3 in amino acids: CASSQSLAETYEQYF. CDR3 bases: TGTGCCAGCAGCCAATCGTTAGCGGAGACCTACGAGCAGTACTTC.